The clone carrying this T cell receptor beta chain was seen more than once but under ten times. What it binds is unknown. Germline-derived CDR1 and CDR2 are SEHNR and FQNEAQ (reference sequence). V lost 11 bases, J lost 2 bases, and 16 bases stayed unmatched. The CDR3 length is 18 residues. Molecules of cDNA were individually given unique molecular identifiers that were attached to them. TCRdb re-called the 5' RACE reads with MiXCR, one entry per CDR3 protein. The repertoire holds more than 95,000 distinct CDR3 sequences, with more than 13% as singletons. This entry comes from a study of early T cells in non-severe SARS-CoV-2 infection. The study's findings and limits: Comparison of clonotypes with VDJdb favored anti-spike CD8 responses while missing private and CD4 specificities.

The J gene is TRBJ2-6, the V gene TRBV7-9, with 9 bases aligning to TRBD1. This receptor was identified in an adult who was a healthcare worker with PCR-confirmed SARS-CoV-2 infection or an uninfected control (not recorded which). The specimen sequenced was whole blood. The CDR3 DNA reads TGTGCCTCCCAGTCCTCTCGGGACAGGGTACCTGGGGCCAACGTCCTGACTTTC. Protein product: CASQSSRDRVPGANVLTF.